These 3 T cell receptor beta chains share one sample of origin, sequenced in a study of early T cells in non-severe SARS-CoV-2 infection. TCRdb reprocessed the 5' RACE reads via MiXCR and lists one record per CDR3 protein. The sample comprises 30,000 to 45,000 distinct CDR3 sequences, approximately 9.9% of which are singletons, and 12% rests with the top ten. The specimen was whole blood. The receptor set was obtained from an adult who was a healthcare worker with PCR-confirmed SARS-CoV-2 infection or an uninfected control (not recorded which).

This clonotype appeared many times. V is TRBV7-8 and J is TRBJ1-1; D is unresolved. Germline values: CDR1 SGHVS, CDR2 FQNEAQ. V lost 1 base and J 0 bases, leaving 12 bases between the germline ends. CDR3 size: 16 residues. The CDR3 sequence is CASSLGPSRMNTEAFF. CDR3 DNA: TGTGCCAGCAGCTTAGGGCCCAGTCGCATGAACACTGAAGCTTTCTTT.

The rearrangement uses TRBV7-3 and TRBJ1-2; 7 positions match TRBD1. J lost 4 bases, V lost 5 bases, and 7 bases had no gene match. CDR3 length: 14 residues. Germline CDR1 is SGHTA and CDR2 is FQGTGA. The CDR3 sequence: CASSPQQGIYGYTF. The CDR3 coding sequence is TGTGCCAGCAGCCCGCAACAGGGGATCTATGGCTACACCTTC.

This clonotype was counted many times. The chain uses TRBV20-1 and TRBJ1-1; tentatively, D is TRBD1 (6 bases). The germline CDR1 and CDR2 sequences are DFQATT and SNEGSKA (reference sequence). This CDR3 is 14 amino acids long. V was cut by 6 bases and J by 1 base, with 15 bases left in between. The DNA of the CDR3 is TGCAGTGCCGTACCTTGGACAGCGAACACTGAAGCTTTCTTT. Translating gives CSAVPWTANTEAFF.